The 10 T cell receptor beta chains reported below all come from one sample, sequenced in a study of cytotoxic CD8 clonotypes in ibrutinib-treated CLL. TCRdb's table, derived via immunoSEQ multiplex PCR, lists solely in-frame clones and lacks some. The repertoire has about 200,000 clones, 65% to 80% of them found once; the top ten carry about 6%. The material sequenced was PBMCs, taken after 12 months of ibrutinib treatment. These receptors were obtained from a human donor with chronic lymphocytic leukemia.

The rearrangement joins TRBV9 to TRBJ1-3; D possibly corresponds to TRBD1 (6 bases). Trimming took 3 bases from V and 7 from J, leaving 11 bases between them. Germline lookup yields CDR1 SGDLS and CDR2 YYNGEE. This CDR3 region has 13 residues. CDR3 nucleotides: TGTGCCAGCAGCGCTACAGGGCGCAACACCATATATTTT. It yields the protein CASSATGRNTIYF.

This clone has more than one count but fewer than ten. The V call is TRBV5-1, the J call TRBJ2-2; D tentatively reads TRBD1 or TRBD2 (5 bases each). Trimming removed 2 bases at V and 6 bases at J, with 14 bases between. CDR1 is SGHRS and CDR2 is YFSETQ in the germline V gene. The CDR3 sequence is 15 residues long. In nucleotides, the CDR3 is TGCGCCAGCAGCTTAGGGACCCCTGGACCCGGGGAGCTGTTTTTT. Amino acids: CASSLGTPGPGELFF.

The genes are TRBV29-1 and TRBJ2-2; possibly TRBD2 for D (5 bases). CDR3 length: 12 amino acids. Germline loops: CDR1 SQVTM, CDR2 ANQGSEA. CDR3 DNA: TGCATTGGAGAGGGTCACACCGGGGAGCTGTTTTTT. The encoded protein is CIGEGHTGELFF.

V gene TRBV29-1 combines with J gene TRBJ2-3; 11 bases fit TRBD2. Trimming took 5 bases from V and 6 from J; bases not matched to a gene: 4. The germline V gene encodes CDR1 SQVTM and CDR2 ANQGSEA. The CDR3 totals 13 residues. The CDR3 DNA sequence: TGCAGCGTTATCACTAGCGGGAGTGATACGCAGTATTTT. Its translation: CSVITSGSDTQYF.

The rearrangement uses TRBV28 and TRBJ1-2, with 8 nucleotides matching TRBD1. Trimming cost V 6 bases and J 2 bases; bases outside gene matches: 8. The germline CDR1 and CDR2 sequences are MDHEN and SYDVKM. The CDR3 loop spans 15 amino acids. CDR3 bases: TGTGCCAGCAGGGGCGCCGGGACAGGCAACTATGGCTACACCTTC. Translating it yields CASRGAGTGNYGYTF.

This sequence joins TRBV25-1 and TRBJ2-1; 10 bases are shared with TRBD1. Germline loops: CDR1 MGHDK, CDR2 SYGVNS. The CDR3 covers 17 residues. The V and J ends lost 0 bases and 4 bases, in that order; junction bases with no gene match: 6. CDR3 amino acids: CASSEYLGQGSYNEQFF. The CDR3 region has the DNA TGTGCCAGCAGTGAATACCTGGGACAGGGGTCGTACAATGAGCAGTTCTTC.

The chain employs TRBV19 and TRBJ2-3; 9 bases match TRBD2. J gave up 1 base and V 5 bases, and 7 bases lay outside the gene matches. Germline CDR1 reads LNHDA; CDR2 reads SQIVND (reference sequence). This CDR3 has 16 amino acids. Here the CDR3 reads CASSHKKREGTDTQYF. CDR3 nucleotides: TGTGCCAGTAGTCATAAAAAGCGGGAGGGCACAGATACGCAGTATTTT.

The chain carries TRBV6-1 and TRBJ1-2, with 9 bases aligning to TRBD1. V gave up 7 bases and J gave up 4 bases; unmatched junction bases: 7. Germline V gene lookup returns CDR1 MNHNS and CDR2 SASEGT. The CDR3 extends over 14 amino acids. Here the CDR3 DNA reads TGTGCCAGCACCGACAGGGGGGGTGGCTATGGCTACACCTTC. Its translation: CASTDRGGGYGYTF.

V usage is TRBV29-1 and J usage is TRBJ1-1; 9 nucleotides line up with TRBD1. Germline trimming cut 6 bases from V and 6 bases from J; bases unmatched to any gene: 14. Germline loops: CDR1 SQVTM, CDR2 ANQGSEA. This CDR3 comprises 15 residues. CDR3 nucleotide sequence: TGCAGCGTAAGCCGAGACAGGGGGTCACGTGCTGAAGCTTTCTTT. It specifies CSVSRDRGSRAEAFF. Variable domain in full (rest from reference TRBV29-1 and TRBJ1-1): SAVISQKPSRDICQRGTSLTIQCQVDSQVTMMFWYRQQPGQSLTLIATANQGSEATYESGFVIDKFPISRPNLTFSTLTVSNMSPEDSSIYLCSVSRDRGSRAEAFFGQGTRLTVV.

CDR3 nucleotide sequence: TGTGCCATCCCCCCGAACGCGACAGTCTCCTACGAGCAGTACTTC. This codes for CAIPPNATVSYEQYF. V and J are TRBV12-1 and TRBJ2-7; the DNA was not compared with TRBD1, the D call given in the table. TRBV12-1 is designated a pseudogene. The CDR3 length is 15 residues.